A single sample gave rise to the 5 T cell receptor beta chains below, sequenced in a study of control samples from healthy donors and cancer patients. Assay: immunoSEQ multiplex PCR; the TCRdb copy retains only in-frame clones and omits some. Among more than 110,000 clones listed, roughly 92% were seen once. Material for sequencing was blood. These receptors were taken from a man under 40 in good health.

This clone was observed once. The CDR3 nucleotides are TGTGCCACCAGCAGAGATCTCCCAGGGACCTACTCTGGAAACACCATATATTTT. Protein sequence: CATSRDLPGTYSGNTIYF. The chain carries TRBV15 and TRBJ1-3; D perhaps matches TRBD1 (5 bases). The germline V and J ends were trimmed by 0 bases and 0 bases, with 15 bases remaining between them. Germline CDR1 is LNHNV and CDR2 is YYDKDF (reference sequence). This CDR3 region has 18 residues.

The chain recombines TRBV12-3 or TRBV12-4 with TRBJ1-5; no clear D. The V end lost 5 bases, the J end lost 3 bases, and 8 bases lay between the germline ends. The CDR3 covers 13 residues. The CDR3 region is CASSQGFNQPQHF. The DNA for the CDR3 is TGTGCCAGCAGTCAAGGATTCAATCAGCCCCAGCATTTT.

The genes are TRBV27 and TRBJ2-5; unclear D gene. The ends were cut back, 7 bases at V and 0 bases at J, with 15 bases in the middle. Germline V gives CDR1 MNHEY, CDR2 SMNVEV (reference sequence). The CDR3 totals 15 residues. CDR3 sequence (DNA): TGTGCCAGCACCCCCCTGGGCAAATACCAAGAGACCCAGTACTTC. It translates to CASTPLGKYQETQYF.

This rearrangement joins TRBV6-1 to TRBJ1-5; no firm D call. Between the trimmed V and J ends, which lost 2 bases and 0 bases, there was a span of 8 bases. This CDR3 region has 15 residues. Germline V gene data show CDR1 as MNHNS and CDR2 as SASEGT. The CDR3 DNA is TGTGCCAGCAGTGAACACCCGGATAGCAATCAGCCCCAGCATTTT. It yields the protein CASSEHPDSNQPQHF.

V usage is TRBV29-1 and J usage is TRBJ2-7; TRBD2 might be the D (6 bases). CDR1 SQVTM and CDR2 ANQGSEA come from the germline V gene. Trimming cost V 5 bases and J 0 bases, with 14 bases left between them. This CDR3 contains 14 residues. The DNA of the CDR3 is TGCAGCGTTCAATCCGGGACTGCCTCCTACGAGCAGTACTTC. This gives the protein CSVQSGTASYEQYF.